These T cell receptor beta chains were read from a single sample in a study of T-cell memory formation after mild COVID-19. MiXCR, applied by TCRdb to the 5' RACE reads, yields one record per CDR3 protein. The table has some 270,000 distinct CDR3 sequences, 15% seen once. The sequenced material came from PBMCs or a T cell subset sorted from them (not recorded which). These receptors were obtained from an adult woman who had mild COVID-19 (a few samples of this study predate the infection). Cell type and time point are not known. Each CDR3 is given with its conserved first and last residue. Fields, in order: CDR3 DNA, CDR3 protein, D gene, clone size, V gene, J gene. The D gene is left open where the match is weak. Rows give clone size only sometimes, using once, few, many, or a class for an expanded clone.

CDR3 DNA: TGTGCCAGCAGCGGGGACAGCGGGTACAATGAGCAGTTCTTC
CDR3 protein: CASSGDSGYNEQFF
D gene: -
clone size: many
V gene: TRBV7-2
J gene: TRBJ2-1

CDR3 DNA: TGTGCCAGCAGCTTAGTGGGGGGACAGATTATGAACACTGAAGCTTTCTTT
CDR3 protein: CASSLVGGQIMNTEAFF
D gene: TRBD1
clone size: few
V gene: TRBV7-2
J gene: TRBJ1-1

CDR3 DNA: TGTGCCAGCAGCCCCTCGACCGCTCTGGGCCATGAGCAGTTCTTC
CDR3 protein: CASSPSTALGHEQFF
D gene: -
clone size: -
V gene: TRBV9
J gene: TRBJ2-1

CDR3 DNA: TGCAGTGCTAGAGATTTTGTTTCAGAGGGGCCGGGCTACACCTTC
CDR3 protein: CSARDFVSEGPGYTF
D gene: -
clone size: -
V gene: TRBV20-1
J gene: TRBJ1-2

CDR3 DNA: TGTGCCAGCAGCTGGGAGACAGGGCCTTATGAGCAGTTCTTC
CDR3 protein: CASSWETGPYEQFF
D gene: TRBD1
clone size: few
V gene: TRBV6-5
J gene: TRBJ2-1

CDR3 DNA: TGTGCCAGCAGTTACTCGCCCGCTAATGAAAAACTGTTTTTT
CDR3 protein: CASSYSPANEKLFF
D gene: -
clone size: -
V gene: TRBV6-5
J gene: TRBJ1-4

CDR3 DNA: TGTGCCAGCAGTCGGACAGGGGACTCCTACAATGAGCAGTTCTTC
CDR3 protein: CASSRTGDSYNEQFF
D gene: TRBD1
clone size: few
V gene: TRBV6-1
J gene: TRBJ2-1

CDR3 DNA: TGCAGTGCCAAGCGGTCGGGTCACGAAGCTTTCTTT
CDR3 protein: CSAKRSGHEAFF
D gene: -
clone size: -
V gene: TRBV20-1
J gene: TRBJ1-1

CDR3 DNA: TGTGCCAGCAGTTCCTCGACAGGATACGAGCAGTACTTC
CDR3 protein: CASSSSTGYEQYF
D gene: -
clone size: -
V gene: TRBV27
J gene: TRBJ2-7

CDR3 DNA: TGTGCCAGCAGTGAACGGCCAGCGGGAGGCGGGGAGACCCAGTACTTC
CDR3 protein: CASSERPAGGGETQYF
D gene: TRBD2
clone size: -
V gene: TRBV2
J gene: TRBJ2-5

CDR3 DNA: TGTGCCACCAGCAGAGTTGACAGGGCATACGAGCAGTACTTC
CDR3 protein: CATSRVDRAYEQYF
D gene: TRBD1
clone size: -
V gene: TRBV15
J gene: TRBJ2-7

CDR3 DNA: TGTGCCAGCAGCGCAGGACTAGCGGGGGTCGGGGAGCTGTTTTTT
CDR3 protein: CASSAGLAGVGELFF
D gene: TRBD2
clone size: few
V gene: TRBV9
J gene: TRBJ2-2

CDR3 DNA: TGTGCCAGCAGCAGGGGGTCGAACACTGAAGCTTTCTTT
CDR3 protein: CASSRGSNTEAFF
D gene: -
clone size: few
V gene: TRBV5-6
J gene: TRBJ1-1

CDR3 DNA: TGTGCCAGCAGCCCCGCAAAGGACAGGGTGTCGGGAGAGCAGTACTTC
CDR3 protein: CASSPAKDRVSGEQYF
D gene: TRBD1
clone size: -
V gene: TRBV5-4
J gene: TRBJ2-7

CDR3 DNA: TGTGCCAGCAGTTCAGGAGGCGCGCGAGTTTACTTC
CDR3 protein: CASSSGGARVYF
D gene: -
clone size: few
V gene: TRBV6-5
J gene: TRBJ2-4

CDR3 DNA: TGCAGTGCTAGAGGGGTGACAGGGGGTGTTCTCGGCGAGCAGTACTTC
CDR3 protein: CSARGVTGGVLGEQYF
D gene: TRBD1
clone size: few
V gene: TRBV20-1
J gene: TRBJ2-7

CDR3 DNA: TGTGCCACCCAACGACAGACTAATGAAAAACTGTTTTTT
CDR3 protein: CATQRQTNEKLFF
D gene: -
clone size: -
V gene: TRBV24-1
J gene: TRBJ1-4

CDR3 DNA: TGTGCCAGCAGCTCCTTTGACTCTGGAGAGCAGTACTTC
CDR3 protein: CASSSFDSGEQYF
D gene: -
clone size: -
V gene: TRBV7-9
J gene: TRBJ2-7

CDR3 DNA: TGCGCCAGCAGCTTGGGAGGACCGGTTGAGCAGTTCTTC
CDR3 protein: CASSLGGPVEQFF
D gene: -
clone size: few
V gene: TRBV5-1
J gene: TRBJ2-1

CDR3 DNA: TGTGCCACCAGTGATTCTATGCCGGAGACCCAGTACTTC
CDR3 protein: CATSDSMPETQYF
D gene: -
clone size: -
V gene: TRBV24-1
J gene: TRBJ2-5

CDR3 DNA: TGTGCCAGCAGTCAGGGGGCGGTAAGAACCGGGGAGCTGTTTTTT
CDR3 protein: CASSQGAVRTGELFF
D gene: TRBD1
clone size: -
V gene: TRBV12-3/TRBV12-4
J gene: TRBJ2-2

CDR3 DNA: TGTGCCAGCAGCTCCCGGGGTAGGCTGGTGGAGACCCAGTACTTC
CDR3 protein: CASSSRGRLVETQYF
D gene: -
clone size: many
V gene: TRBV7-3
J gene: TRBJ2-5

CDR3 DNA: TGCAGCGTGTGGGCGCAGGGTAGCGGCTACACCTTC
CDR3 protein: CSVWAQGSGYTF
D gene: -
clone size: few
V gene: TRBV29-1
J gene: TRBJ1-2

CDR3 DNA: TGTGCCAGCAGTCCTCCGGGGGGAGGATACGAGCAGTACTTC
CDR3 protein: CASSPPGGGYEQYF
D gene: TRBD2
clone size: few
V gene: TRBV28
J gene: TRBJ2-7

CDR3 DNA: TGTGCCAGCAGCCGCAGCCGGACGGTACAAGAGACCCAGTACTTC
CDR3 protein: CASSRSRTVQETQYF
D gene: -
clone size: -
V gene: TRBV6-5
J gene: TRBJ2-5

CDR3 DNA: TGCGCCAGCAGTGAGGGTTCGAAGACCCAGTACTTC
CDR3 protein: CASSEGSKTQYF
D gene: -
clone size: many
V gene: TRBV5-1
J gene: TRBJ2-5

CDR3 DNA: TGCGCCAGCAGCTTGGCCATGAACGGCGATACGCAGTATTTT
CDR3 protein: CASSLAMNGDTQYF
D gene: -
clone size: few
V gene: TRBV5-1
J gene: TRBJ2-3

CDR3 DNA: TGTGCCAGCAGTTATCCACTAGCGGGAGGTCTTAACCCGGCGCAGTATTTT
CDR3 protein: CASSYPLAGGLNPAQYF
D gene: TRBD2
clone size: few
V gene: TRBV6-2/TRBV6-3
J gene: TRBJ2-3

CDR3 DNA: TGTGCCAGCAGTGGCTGGACAGGGGGCCCTGGGGCCAACGTCCTGACTTTC
CDR3 protein: CASSGWTGGPGANVLTF
D gene: TRBD1
clone size: -
V gene: TRBV2
J gene: TRBJ2-6

CDR3 DNA: TGTGCCAGCAGCCTAGTTTCGGGGTCCAAGAAAAACATTCAGTACTTC
CDR3 protein: CASSLVSGSKKNIQYF
D gene: -
clone size: -
V gene: TRBV7-2
J gene: TRBJ2-4